These 17 T cell receptor beta chains originate from one sample sequenced in a study of OX40 agonist ivuxolimab in advanced cancers. The protocol was immunoSEQ multiplex PCR, while the TCRdb copy is restricted to in-frame clones and leaves out a portion. The sample lists tens of thousands of clones, around 90% occurring once. The sample was CD4+ or CD8+ T cells sorted from blood, taken in a trial of the OX40 agonist ivuxolimab. Receptors originate from an adult with an advanced solid tumor such as melanoma, head and neck, liver or kidney cancer.

The sample holds a few counts of this clone. The genes are TRBV5-4 and TRBJ2-5, with TRBD1 as a possible D gene (5 bases). The germline V gene has CDR1 SGHNT and CDR2 YYREEE (reference sequence). Trimming removed 0 bases from V and 4 bases from J, with 13 bases in between. CDR3 length: 15 amino acids. Here the CDR3 DNA reads TGTGCCAGCAGCTTGGTGGCAGGGATAGGAGAGACCCAGTACTTC. This gives the protein CASSLVAGIGETQYF.

V gene TRBV11-2 combines with J gene TRBJ2-7; D remains ambiguous. The CDR3 contains 11 residues. CDR1 and CDR2 from the germline V gene are SGHAT and FQNNGV. The germline V and J ends were trimmed by 6 bases and 4 bases, with 7 bases remaining between them. The CDR3 DNA is TGTGCCAGCAGTCTACGTTACGAGCAGTACTTC. Translation gives CASSLRYEQYF.

The chain uses TRBV19 and TRBJ2-7; 9 bases are a match to TRBD1. Germline V gene data show CDR1 as LNHDA and CDR2 as SQIVND (reference sequence). The trim removed 5 bases at V and 2 bases at J, leaving 7 bases unmatched. This CDR3 comprises 15 residues. The CDR3 here is CASSLFGDRAYEQYF. The CDR3 nucleotides are TGTGCCAGTAGTTTATTTGGGGACAGGGCCTACGAGCAGTACTTC.

This clone showed up just a few times. V usage is TRBV19 and J usage is TRBJ1-3; unclear D gene. The germline V gene encodes CDR1 LNHDA and CDR2 SQIVND (reference sequence). V was clipped by 5 bases and J by 0 bases, with 8 bases between them. The CDR3 is 14 amino acids. The CDR3 spells CASSVVGSGNTIYF. The CDR3 bases are TGTGCCAGTAGTGTAGTGGGCTCTGGAAACACCATATATTTT. The whole variable domain, filled in from reference TRBV19 and TRBJ1-3, reads DGGITQSPKYLFRKEGQNVTLSCEQNLNHDAMYWYRQDPGQGLRLIYYSQIVNDFQKGDIAEGYSVSREKKESFPLTVTSAQKNPTAFYLCASSVVGSGNTIYFGEGSWLTVV.

The CDR3 coding sequence is TGTGCCAGTAGTACGGACAGGGGTGACACCGGGGAGCTGTTTTTT. Protein product: CASSTDRGDTGELFF. The J gene is TRBJ2-2, the V gene TRBV19, with TRBD1 identical over 9 bases. From germline, CDR1 is LNHDA and CDR2 SQIVND (reference sequence). The CDR3 is 15 residues long. Trimming took 4 bases from V and 3 from J; bases not matched to a gene: 3.

The chain recombines TRBV2 with TRBJ1-2; D is unclear. The CDR3 has 14 residues. The germline V gene encodes CDR1 SNHLY and CDR2 FYNNEI. Trimming removed 4 bases from V and 4 bases from J, with 13 bases in between. Here the CDR3 DNA reads TGTGCCAGCAGTGTCGAAGGCCTCGGCTATGGCTACACCTTC. This translates into CASSVEGLGYGYTF.

This sequence joins TRBV7-6 and TRBJ2-7, with D tentatively TRBD2 (6 bases). From germline, CDR1 is SGHVS and CDR2 FNYEAQ. Trimming cost V 0 bases and J 7 bases, with 10 bases left between them. The CDR3 totals 13 residues. CDR3 nucleotides: TGTGCCAGCAGCTTAGCGGGCGGGGAAGAGCAGTACTTC. Translation gives CASSLAGGEEQYF. Using reference TRBV7-6 and TRBJ2-7 for the parts outside the CDR3, the full variable domain is GAGVSQSPRYKVTKRGQDVALRCDPISGHVSLYWYRQALGQGPEFLTYFNYEAQQDKSGLPNDRFSAERPEGSISTLTIQRTEQRDSAMYRCASSLAGGEEQYFGPGTRLTVT.

The chain joins TRBV7-8 to TRBJ1-2, with TRBD1 identical over 7 bases. J lost 2 bases, V lost 11 bases, and 8 bases had no gene match. The germline V gene has CDR1 SGHVS and CDR2 FQNEAQ. This CDR3 is built from 13 residues. CDR3 amino acids: CAASEGQNYGYTF. The CDR3 DNA follows: TGTGCCGCCAGCGAGGGACAGAACTATGGCTACACCTTC. Together with reference TRBV7-8 and TRBJ1-2, the CDR3 gives the full variable domain: GAGVSQSPRYKVAKRGQDVALRCDPISGHVSLFWYQQALGQGPEFLTYFQNEAQLDKSGLPSDRFFAERPEGSVSTLKIQRTQQEDSAVYLCAASEGQNYGYTFGSGTRLTVV.

This clone was recorded only once. The chain combines TRBV19 with TRBJ2-1; unclear D gene. V was shortened by 2 bases and J by 6 bases, with 5 bases between the two germline ends. This CDR3 is built from 12 residues. The germline V gene has CDR1 LNHDA and CDR2 SQIVND (reference sequence). This CDR3 reads CASSIRLNEQFF. The CDR3 DNA follows: TGTGCCAGTAGTATAAGACTCAATGAGCAGTTCTTC.

CDR3 loop: CASSSFIGYEQYF. The CDR3 DNA reads TGTGCCAGCTCATCATTCATAGGTTACGAGCAGTACTTC. This chain connects TRBV18 to TRBJ2-7; no clear D. V shed 5 bases and J shed 4 bases, with 12 bases lying between them. The CDR3 covers 13 residues. CDR1 and CDR2 from the germline V gene are KGHSH and LQKENI.

The rearrangement joins TRBV11-2 to TRBJ2-7; the match to TRBD2 covers 7 bases. The CDR3 extends over 17 amino acids. Germline trimming cut 5 bases from V and 2 bases from J; bases unmatched to any gene: 15. Germline V gene data show CDR1 as SGHAT and CDR2 as FQNNGV. This CDR3 reads CASSRNRWGGRAYEQYF. The CDR3 nucleotides are TGTGCCAGCAGCCGAAATAGGTGGGGGGGTCGAGCCTACGAGCAGTACTTC. Filled out from reference TRBV11-2 and TRBJ2-7, the complete variable domain reads EAGVAQSPRYKIIEKRQSVAFWCNPISGHATLYWYQQILGQGPKLLIQFQNNGVVDDSQLPKDRFSAERLKGVDSTLKIQPAKLEDSAVYLCASSRNRWGGRAYEQYFGPGTRLTVT.

J is TRBJ2-7 and V is TRBV19; TRBD1 aligns across 9 bases. The CDR3 runs to 14 residues. Per germline, CDR1 LNHDA and CDR2 SQIVND (reference sequence). V lost 5 bases and J lost 3; bases outside the gene matches: 5. CDR3 loop: CASSPRQGGYEQYF. Here the CDR3 DNA reads TGTGCCAGTAGTCCCCGACAGGGGGGCTACGAGCAGTACTTC.

This rearrangement joins TRBV10-3 to TRBJ2-5; D not resolved. In germline, CDR1 is ENHRY, CDR2 SYGVKD. The V gene lost 0 bases and the J gene lost 3 bases, with 5 bases spanning the gap. The CDR3 length is 13 residues. DNA of the CDR3: TGTGCCATCAGTGAGTCGCTTAAAGAGACCCAGTACTTC. Amino acid sequence: CAISESLKETQYF.

This sequence joins TRBV27 and TRBJ2-2; D is undetermined. This CDR3 comprises 10 residues. The V end was cut by 6 bases, the J end by 7 bases, with 3 bases between. Germline V gene lookup returns CDR1 MNHEY and CDR2 SMNVEV (reference sequence). In nucleotides, the CDR3 is TGTGCCAGCAGGAGCGGGGAGCTGTTTTTT. Amino acids: CASRSGELFF.

The chain combines TRBV7-9 with TRBJ1-2; no clear D. CDR1 and CDR2 from the germline V gene are SEHNR and FQNEAQ (reference sequence). CDR3 length: 16 residues. Trimming took 4 bases from V and 2 from J, leaving 17 bases between them. The CDR3 protein is CASSSLTGNVNYGYTF. The CDR3 bases are TGTGCCAGCAGCTCATTAACGGGGAACGTAAACTATGGCTACACCTTC.

The gene calls are TRBV5-1 and TRBJ1-6; possible D gene TRBD1, 5 bases. The CDR3 spans 15 residues. V was trimmed by 2 bases and J by 7 bases, leaving 13 bases between them. CDR1 and CDR2 (germline): SGHRS, YFSETQ. As DNA, the CDR3 is TGCGCCAGCAGCTTTTTGACAGAAAGAAATTCACCCCTCCACTTT. This translates into CASSFLTERNSPLHF.

This chain joins TRBV19 and TRBJ2-3; TRBD2 matches at 8 bases. V lost 3 bases and J lost 1; bases outside the gene matches: 9. The length of the CDR3 is 17 residues. CDR1 is LNHDA and CDR2 is SQIVND in the germline V gene (reference sequence). The CDR3 spells CASSMEVGREGTDTQYF. CDR3 coding DNA: TGTGCCAGTAGTATGGAAGTTGGGCGGGAGGGCACAGATACGCAGTATTTT.